This T cell receptor beta chain was recorded in a study of radiotherapy plus CTLA-4 blockade in lung cancer. Overall study context: Disease control reached 31%, with objective responses in over 15%. Findings and caveats of the study: In blood, TCR clones derived from the tumor expanded after radiotherapy plus ipilimumab.

Germline V gene sequence: CDR1 SGHRS, CDR2 YFSETQ. Trimming pared 1 base from V and 2 bases from J, leaving 14 bases between. This CDR3 comprises 16 residues. With regard to this clone: Its antigen is undetermined.

The table came from immunoSEQ multiplex PCR; TCRdb's copy has only in-frame clones and leaves some out. The table has some 50,000 clones, roughly four fifths seen once; the top ten hold approximately 8.3%. The V and J genes are TRBV5-1 and TRBJ2-3; no definite D call. Specimen: peripheral blood, collected from a patient treated with radiotherapy plus ipilimumab. The clonotype comes from a human donor with non-small cell lung cancer who had stable disease on radiotherapy plus ipilimumab. CDR3 sequence (DNA): TGCGCCAGCAGCTTGATGTACGGTTTTACCACAGATACGCAGTATTTT. Its protein product is CASSLMYGFTTDTQYF.